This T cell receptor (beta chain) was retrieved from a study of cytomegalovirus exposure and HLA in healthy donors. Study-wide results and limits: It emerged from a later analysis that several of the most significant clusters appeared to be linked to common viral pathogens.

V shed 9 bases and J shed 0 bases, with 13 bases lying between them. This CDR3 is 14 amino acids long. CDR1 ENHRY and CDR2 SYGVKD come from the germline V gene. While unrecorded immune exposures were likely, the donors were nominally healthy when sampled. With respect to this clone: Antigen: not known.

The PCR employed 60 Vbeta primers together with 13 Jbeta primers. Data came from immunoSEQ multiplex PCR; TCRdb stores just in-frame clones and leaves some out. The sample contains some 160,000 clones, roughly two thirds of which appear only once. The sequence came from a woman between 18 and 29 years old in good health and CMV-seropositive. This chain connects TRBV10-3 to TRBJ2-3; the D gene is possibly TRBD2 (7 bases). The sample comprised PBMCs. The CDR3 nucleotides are TGTGCCATAAACGGGGGGCCTAGCACAGATACGCAGTATTTT. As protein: CAINGGPSTDTQYF.